The sequence of this TCR beta chain was determined in a study of blood T cell repertoires in COVID-19. In the original workflow: Reference gene primer amplification gave estimated nucleated cell counts. Only in-frame clones appear in the TCRdb table, and some are missing; sequencing was by immunoSEQ multiplex PCR. That table supplies the V and J calls and clone size; D and trimming were determined from the DNA. The data contain around 150,000 clones, more than 65% of them singletons. In germline, CDR1 is LNHDA, CDR2 SQIVND (reference sequence). The CDR3 runs 15 residues. Trimming shortened V by 5 bases and J by 4 bases, and 15 bases separated the two germline ends.

The receptor was derived from a man in his fifties or sixties with acute or convalescent COVID-19. Sample: peripheral blood. The rearrangement links TRBV19 to TRBJ2-1; D unclear. The CDR3 sequence is CASSERGGSYNEQFF. In DNA form, the CDR3 reads TGTGCCAGTAGTGAACGAGGTGGCTCGTACAATGAGCAGTTCTTC.